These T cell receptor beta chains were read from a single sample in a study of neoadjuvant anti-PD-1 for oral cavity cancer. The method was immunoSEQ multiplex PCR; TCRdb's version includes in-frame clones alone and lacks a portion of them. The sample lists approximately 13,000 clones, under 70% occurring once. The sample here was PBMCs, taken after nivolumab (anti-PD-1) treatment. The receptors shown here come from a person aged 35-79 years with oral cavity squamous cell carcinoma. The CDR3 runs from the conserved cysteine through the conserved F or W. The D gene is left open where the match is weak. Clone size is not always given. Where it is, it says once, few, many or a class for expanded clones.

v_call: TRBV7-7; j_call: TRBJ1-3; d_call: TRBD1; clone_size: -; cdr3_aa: CASSLDRGPGNTIYF; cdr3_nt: TGTGCTAGCAGCTTAGACAGGGGGCCTGGAAACACCATATATTTT
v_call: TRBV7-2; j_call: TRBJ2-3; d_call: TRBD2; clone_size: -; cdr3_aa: CASSLGGSQDTQYF; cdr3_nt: TGTGCCAGCTCCCTGGGCGGGAGTCAAGATACGCAGTATTTT
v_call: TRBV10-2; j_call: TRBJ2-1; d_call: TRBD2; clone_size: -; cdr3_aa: CASSKGLAGYNEQFF; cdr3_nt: TGCGCCAGCAGCAAGGGACTAGCGGGATACAATGAGCAGTTCTTC
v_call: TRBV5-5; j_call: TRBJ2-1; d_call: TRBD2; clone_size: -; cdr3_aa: CASSLAGEVEQFF; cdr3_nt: TGTGCCAGCAGTTTAGCGGGAGAGGTAGAGCAGTTCTTC
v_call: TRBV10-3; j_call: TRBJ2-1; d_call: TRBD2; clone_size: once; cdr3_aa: CAISEGLAGGPRGSYNEQFF; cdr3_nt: TGTGCCATCAGTGAGGGACTAGCGGGAGGGCCTCGAGGCTCCTACAATGAGCAGTTCTTC
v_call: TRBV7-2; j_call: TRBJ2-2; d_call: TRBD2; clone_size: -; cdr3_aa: CASSPRTSGNHGELFF; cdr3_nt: TGTGCCAGCAGCCCACGGACTAGCGGGAATCACGGGGAGCTGTTTTTT
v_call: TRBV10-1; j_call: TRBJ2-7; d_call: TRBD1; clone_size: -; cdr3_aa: CASSEMRTGTPYEQYF; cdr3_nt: TGCGCCAGCAGTGAGATGAGGACAGGGACACCCTACGAGCAGTACTTC
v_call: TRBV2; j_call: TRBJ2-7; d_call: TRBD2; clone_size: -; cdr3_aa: CASSDRGGRASEQYF; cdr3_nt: TGTGCCAGCAGTGACCGGGGGGGGAGGGCCTCCGAGCAGTACTTC
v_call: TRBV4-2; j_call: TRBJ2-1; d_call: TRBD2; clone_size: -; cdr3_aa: CASSQDSPELAGYNEQFF; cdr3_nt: TGTGCCAGCAGCCAAGATAGCCCCGAGCTAGCGGGATACAATGAGCAGTTCTTC
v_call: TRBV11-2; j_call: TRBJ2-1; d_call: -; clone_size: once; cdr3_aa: CASSLDLPGRLVQFF; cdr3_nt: TGTGCCAGCAGCTTAGATCTACCGGGGAGGTTGGTGCAGTTCTTC
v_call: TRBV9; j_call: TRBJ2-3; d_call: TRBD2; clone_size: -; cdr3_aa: CASSVSGRTDTQYF; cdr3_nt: TGTGCCAGCAGCGTAAGCGGGAGGACAGATACGCAGTATTTT
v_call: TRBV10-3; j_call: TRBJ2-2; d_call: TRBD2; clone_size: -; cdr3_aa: CAISRTSGRGVSTGELFF; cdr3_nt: TGTGCCATCAGCCGGACTAGCGGGAGGGGGGTAAGCACCGGGGAGCTGTTTTTT
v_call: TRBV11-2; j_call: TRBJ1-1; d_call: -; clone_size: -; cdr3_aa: CASSPLGGDTEAFF; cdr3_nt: TGTGCCAGCAGCCCCCTCGGGGGGGACACTGAAGCTTTCTTT
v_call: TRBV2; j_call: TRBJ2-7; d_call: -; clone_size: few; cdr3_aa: CASSESGEQYF; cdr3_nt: TGTGCCAGCAGTGAATCGGGAGAGCAGTACTTC
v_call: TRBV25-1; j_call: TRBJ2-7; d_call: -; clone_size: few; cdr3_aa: CASSVAGSYEQYF; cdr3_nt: TGTGCCAGCAGTGTGGCAGGTAGCTACGAGCAGTACTTC
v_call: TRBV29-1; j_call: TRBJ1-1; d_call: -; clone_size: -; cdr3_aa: CSALDPGTEAFF; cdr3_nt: TGCAGCGCTTTGGATCCGGGGACTGAAGCTTTCTTT